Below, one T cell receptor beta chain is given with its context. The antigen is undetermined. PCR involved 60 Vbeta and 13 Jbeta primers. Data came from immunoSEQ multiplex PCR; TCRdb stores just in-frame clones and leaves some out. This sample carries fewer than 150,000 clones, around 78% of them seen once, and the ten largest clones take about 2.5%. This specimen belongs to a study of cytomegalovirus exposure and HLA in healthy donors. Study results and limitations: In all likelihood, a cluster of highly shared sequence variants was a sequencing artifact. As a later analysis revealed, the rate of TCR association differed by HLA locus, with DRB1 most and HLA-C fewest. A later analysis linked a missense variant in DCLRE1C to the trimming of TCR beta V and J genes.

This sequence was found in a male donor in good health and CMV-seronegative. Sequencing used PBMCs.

Here the CDR3 reads CASSLGGANYGYTF. CDR3 sequence (DNA): TGTGCCAGCAGCCTAGGGGGGGCTAACTATGGCTACACCTTC. The chain couples TRBV4-2 to TRBJ1-2, with D maybe TRBD1 (6 bases). This CDR3 region has 14 residues. Germline V gene data show CDR1 as LGHNA and CDR2 as YNFKEQ. Trimming removed 4 bases at V and 0 bases at J, with 9 bases between.